The 10 T cell receptor beta chains in this list originate from one sample, sequenced in a study of beta chain features in type 1 diabetes. Since all of the isolated RNA was reverse transcribed, expressed TCRB transcripts were what got sequenced. Data came from immunoSEQ multiplex PCR; TCRdb stores just in-frame clones and leaves some out. The sample has just over 600,000 clones; around a sixth are singletons. Sequences were obtained from naive CD4+ T cells from blood. The source is a man aged 18 to 30 in good health.

This clone was recorded a few times. The chain carries TRBV10-3 and TRBJ2-1, with 8 bases lining up with TRBD2. The V gene's germline CDR1 is ENHRY and CDR2 SYGVKD. This CDR3 is built from 16 residues. The V and J ends lost 2 bases and 1 base, in that order; junction bases with no gene match: 4. In nucleotides, the CDR3 is TGTGCCATCAGTGAGAGCTCTAGCGGGTCCTACAATGAGCAGTTCTTC. This gives the protein CAISESSSGSYNEQFF.

This rearrangement joins TRBV9 to TRBJ1-4; D ambiguous. Germline CDR1 and CDR2: SGDLS and YYNGEE. The germline V and J ends were trimmed by 0 bases and 4 bases, with 10 bases remaining between them. There are 15 residues in the CDR3. Written as DNA, the CDR3 is TGTGCCAGCAGCGTAGCTTGGGGTAATAATGAAAAACTGTTTTTT. It yields the protein CASSVAWGNNEKLFF.

The chain joins TRBV9 to TRBJ2-1, with a possible D match to TRBD2 (7 bases). Germline loops: CDR1 SGDLS, CDR2 YYNGEE. Trimming left V 4 bases short and J 5 bases short, with 19 bases between. CDR3 size: 16 residues. CDR3 protein: CASSPRGRGGNNEQFF. The CDR3 DNA sequence: TGTGCCAGCAGCCCGCGGGGGCGCGGTGGAAACAATGAGCAGTTCTTC.

The chain carries TRBV6-6 and TRBJ1-2, with 7 bases matching TRBD1. V lost 6 bases to trimming and J lost 4 bases; unmatched junction nucleotides: 8. The CDR3 spans 14 residues. CDR1 is MNHNY, CDR2 SVGAGI, per germline (reference sequence). DNA for the CDR3: TGTGCCAGCAGGATAAACGACAGGGCCTATGGCTACACCTTC. Residues: CASRINDRAYGYTF.

This clone was seen a few times. The genes are TRBV12-5 and TRBJ2-3, with a possible D match to TRBD1 (7 bases). Germline CDR1 is LGHNT and CDR2 is FRNRAP. Trimming shortened V by 6 bases and J by 1 base, and 17 bases separated the two germline ends. The CDR3 runs to 16 residues. The CDR3 loop is CASGISGGFGTDTQYF. The CDR3 DNA reads TGTGCTAGTGGCATATCAGGGGGGTTTGGCACAGATACGCAGTATTTT.

V usage is TRBV5-4 and J usage is TRBJ1-2; no firm D call. V was shortened by 4 bases and J by 4 bases, with 11 bases between the two germline ends. From germline, CDR1 is SGHNT and CDR2 YYREEE (reference sequence). The CDR3 is 13 amino acids. The CDR3 bases are TGTGCCAGCAGCCCCCTTCAGCTCTATGGCTACACCTTC. Amino acids: CASSPLQLYGYTF. Full variable domain (remainder filled in from reference TRBV5-4 and TRBJ1-2): ETGVTQSPTHLIKTRGQQVTLRCSSQSGHNTVSWYQQALGQGPQFIFQYYREEENGRGNFPPRFSGLQFPNYSSELNVNALELDDSALYLCASSPLQLYGYTFGSGTRLTVV.

This clone was observed at least ten times. The chain carries TRBV14 and TRBJ2-3; D unresolved. Germline V lookup: CDR1 SGHDN, CDR2 FVKESK. V dropped 3 bases and J dropped 1 base, with 8 bases sitting between them. The length of the CDR3 is 14 residues. The chain's CDR3 is CASSHFRRTDTQYF. CDR3 nucleotides: TGTGCCAGCAGCCACTTCCGACGCACAGATACGCAGTATTTT.

This clone was picked up a small number of times. The rearrangement uses TRBV5-1 and TRBJ1-5, with D unclear. Between the trimmed V and J ends, which lost 4 bases and 5 bases, there was a span of 4 bases. The CDR3 covers 11 residues. CDR1 SGHRS and CDR2 YFSETQ come from the germline V gene. This chain's CDR3 is CASSQDQPQHF. CDR3 nucleotides: TGCGCCAGCAGCCAGGATCAGCCCCAGCATTTT. The entire variable domain, with the rest obtained from reference TRBV5-1 and TRBJ1-5, is as follows: KAGVTQTPRYLIKTRGQQVTLSCSPISGHRSVSWYQQTPGQGLQFLFEYFSETQRNKGNFPGRFSGRQFSNSRSEMNVSTLELGDSALYLCASSQDQPQHFGDGTRLSIL.

The CDR3, as DNA: TGTGCCAGCAGCTGGACAGGCCAAGAGACCCAGTACTTC. Translating gives CASSWTGQETQYF. The gene calls are TRBV7-2 and TRBJ2-5; TRBD1 matches at 7 bases. The trim removed 4 bases at V and 1 base at J, leaving 0 bases unmatched. Germline-derived CDR1 and CDR2 are SGHTA and FQGNSA. The CDR3 is 13 residues long.

The chain combines TRBV29-1 with TRBJ1-1; no clear D. CDR3 length: 11 residues. Germline CDR1 and CDR2: SQVTM and ANQGSEA. Trimming stripped 5 bases from V and 7 bases from J, with 11 bases between. The CDR3, as DNA: TGCAGCGTTACTCTGACTCTTGAAGCTTTCTTT. It specifies CSVTLTLEAFF.